This record looks at one T cell receptor beta chain sequence and its context. This specimen belongs to a study of blood T cell repertoires in COVID-19. Trimming removed 3 bases at V and 7 bases at J, with 7 bases between. Germline CDR1 is SGHDT and CDR2 is YYEEEE. This CDR3 has 12 residues. Source study methods: Amplifying reference gene primers gave estimates of nucleated cell counts. Clones were read by immunoSEQ multiplex PCR, and TCRdb kept only the in-frame ones, dropping some. The V and J calls and clone size are taken from that table; D and trimming were inferred from the DNA. Of 150,000 or so clones in the sample, around 81% were seen once.

The chain couples TRBV5-6 to TRBJ2-2; D is undetermined. The specimen was peripheral blood. The sequence derives from an older woman with acute or convalescent COVID-19. The CDR3 sequence: CASSCYVGELFF. CDR3 bases: TGTGCCAGCAGCTGCTACGTCGGGGAGCTGTTTTTT.